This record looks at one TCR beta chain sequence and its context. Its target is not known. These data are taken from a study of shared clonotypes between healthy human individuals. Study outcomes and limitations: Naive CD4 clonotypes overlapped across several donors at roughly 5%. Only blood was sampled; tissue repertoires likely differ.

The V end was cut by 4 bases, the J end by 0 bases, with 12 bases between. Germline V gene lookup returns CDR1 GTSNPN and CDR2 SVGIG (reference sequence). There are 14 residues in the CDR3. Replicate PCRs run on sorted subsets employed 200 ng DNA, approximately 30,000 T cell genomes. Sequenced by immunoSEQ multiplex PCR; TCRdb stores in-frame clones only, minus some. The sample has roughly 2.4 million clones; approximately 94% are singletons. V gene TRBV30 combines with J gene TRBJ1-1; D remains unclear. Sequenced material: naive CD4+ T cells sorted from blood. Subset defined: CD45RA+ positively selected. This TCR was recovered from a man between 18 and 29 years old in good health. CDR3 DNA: TGTGCCTGGACGAAAAAGTTAATGAACACTGAAGCTTTCTTT. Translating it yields CAWTKKLMNTEAFF.